The 8 T cell receptor beta chains below come from one sample, sequenced in a study of T cell responses to AZD1222 COVID-19 vaccine. Produced via immunoSEQ multiplex PCR; TCRdb's table is partial and in-frame only. Among 95,000 to 150,000 clones listed, 75% to 90% were seen once. The starting material was peripheral blood, obtained on day 0 of AZD1222 vaccination. The source of these receptors is an adult in good health.

The chain combines TRBV24-1 with TRBJ2-1, with unresolved D. The CDR3 spans 15 residues. Germline V CDR1 and CDR2: KGHDR, SFDVKD. The V end lost 0 bases, the J end lost 6 bases, and 11 bases lay between the germline ends. The CDR3 DNA reads as TGTGCCACCAGTGATTTGAGTGGGTTCCCCAATGAGCAGTTCTTC. Translation gives CATSDLSGFPNEQFF.

This chain links TRBV7-2 with TRBJ2-2; 12 bases agree with TRBD2. V was clipped by 0 bases and J by 6 bases; unmatched bases: 2. The length of the CDR3 is 16 residues. Germline V gene lookup returns CDR1 SGHTA and CDR2 FQGNSA. The CDR3 sequence is CASSLARLAGAGELFF. CDR3 sequence (DNA): TGTGCCAGCAGCTTAGCCCGACTAGCGGGAGCCGGGGAGCTGTTTTTT.

The genes are TRBV5-6 and TRBJ2-5; D is unclear. The CDR3 length is 12 residues. Germline V gene sequence: CDR1 SGHDT, CDR2 YYEEEE. Trimming left V 2 bases short and J 12 bases short, with 14 bases between. This chain's CDR3 is CASSFGRTHKYF. The CDR3 DNA reads TGTGCCAGCAGCTTCGGGCGGACGCACAAGTACTTC.

J is TRBJ2-7 and V is TRBV19, with D possibly matching TRBD2 (5 bases). Germline lookup yields CDR1 LNHDA and CDR2 SQIVND (reference sequence). This CDR3 is 13 amino acids long. The germline V and J ends were trimmed by 5 bases and 5 bases, with 13 bases remaining between them. CDR3 bases: TGTGCCAGTAGTCAAATTCGGGGTGACGAGCAGTACTTC. Amino acid sequence: CASSQIRGDEQYF.

CDR3 sequence (DNA): TGTGCCACCAGTGATACACTAGCGGCCAGAAGTTCTACTAACACCGGGGAGCTGTTTTTT. Residues: CATSDTLAARSSTNTGELFF. The J gene is TRBJ2-2, the V gene TRBV24-1, with 8 bases that match TRBD2. V was clipped by 3 bases and J by 2 bases; unmatched bases: 16. Germline assignment: CDR1 KGHDR and CDR2 SFDVKD. This CDR3 has 20 residues.

The rearrangement uses TRBV18 and TRBJ2-1; TRBD2 matches at 16 bases. Germline loops: CDR1 KGHSH, CDR2 LQKENI. After removal of 3 bases from V and 9 bases from J, the junction contained 5 bases not matched to a gene. The CDR3 totals 16 residues. The CDR3 region has the DNA TGTGCCAGCTCACCCGAGGGACTAGCGGGAGGGACTGAGCAGTTCTTC. Translated: CASSPEGLAGGTEQFF.

The chain links TRBV4-2 to TRBJ1-1; 7 positions agree with TRBD1. CDR1 is LGHNA, CDR2 YNFKEQ, per germline. Trimming removed 2 bases from V and 0 bases from J; junction bases left unmatched: 6. This CDR3 has 16 residues. The CDR3 DNA reads as TGTGCCAGCAGCCAAACACCGGGACAGTTGAACACTGAAGCTTTCTTT. Its translation is CASSQTPGQLNTEAFF.

The V and J genes are TRBV5-4 and TRBJ1-5; 8 positions match TRBD1. There are 14 residues in the CDR3. J lost 5 bases, V lost 2 bases, and 3 bases had no gene match. Germline V gene lookup returns CDR1 SGHNT and CDR2 YYREEE (reference sequence). DNA for the CDR3: TGTGCCAGCAGCTTAAAGGGACAGGATCAGCCCCAGCATTTT. Amino acids: CASSLKGQDQPQHF. Using reference TRBV5-4 and TRBJ1-5 for the parts outside the CDR3, the full variable domain is ETGVTQSPTHLIKTRGQQVTLRCSSQSGHNTVSWYQQALGQGPQFIFQYYREEENGRGNFPPRFSGLQFPNYSSELNVNALELDDSALYLCASSLKGQDQPQHFGDGTRLSIL.